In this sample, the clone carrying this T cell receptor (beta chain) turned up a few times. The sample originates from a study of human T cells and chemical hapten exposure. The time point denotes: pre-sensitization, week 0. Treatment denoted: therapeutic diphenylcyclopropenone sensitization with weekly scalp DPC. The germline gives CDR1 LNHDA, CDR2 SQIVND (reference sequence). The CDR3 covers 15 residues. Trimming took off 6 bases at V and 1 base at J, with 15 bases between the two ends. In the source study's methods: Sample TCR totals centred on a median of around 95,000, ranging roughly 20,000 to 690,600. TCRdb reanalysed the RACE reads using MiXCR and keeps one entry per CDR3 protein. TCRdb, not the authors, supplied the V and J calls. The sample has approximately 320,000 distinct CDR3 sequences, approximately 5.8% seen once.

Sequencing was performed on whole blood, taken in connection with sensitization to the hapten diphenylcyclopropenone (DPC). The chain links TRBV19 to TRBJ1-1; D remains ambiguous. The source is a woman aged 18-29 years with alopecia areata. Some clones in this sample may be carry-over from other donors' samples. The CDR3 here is CASRILGVGNTEAFF. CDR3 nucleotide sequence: TGTGCCAGTAGAATCCTTGGGGTTGGGAACACTGAAGCTTTCTTT. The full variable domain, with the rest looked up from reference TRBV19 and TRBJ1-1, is DGGITQSPKYLFRKEGQNVTLSCEQNLNHDAMYWYRQDPGQGLRLIYYSQIVNDFQKGDIAEGYSVSREKKESFPLTVTSAQKNPTAFYLCASRILGVGNTEAFFGQGTRLTVV.